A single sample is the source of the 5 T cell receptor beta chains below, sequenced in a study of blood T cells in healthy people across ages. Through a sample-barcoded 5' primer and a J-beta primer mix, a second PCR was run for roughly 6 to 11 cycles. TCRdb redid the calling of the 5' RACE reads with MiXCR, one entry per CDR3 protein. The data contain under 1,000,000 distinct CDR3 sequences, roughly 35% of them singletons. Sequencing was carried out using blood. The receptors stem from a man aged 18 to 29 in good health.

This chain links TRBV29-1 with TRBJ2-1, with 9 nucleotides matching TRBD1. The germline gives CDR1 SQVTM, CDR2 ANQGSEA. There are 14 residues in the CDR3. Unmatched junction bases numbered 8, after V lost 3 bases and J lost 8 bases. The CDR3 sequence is CSVDGGQGVDEQFF. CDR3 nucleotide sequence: TGCAGCGTTGACGGGGGACAGGGCGTAGATGAGCAGTTCTTC.

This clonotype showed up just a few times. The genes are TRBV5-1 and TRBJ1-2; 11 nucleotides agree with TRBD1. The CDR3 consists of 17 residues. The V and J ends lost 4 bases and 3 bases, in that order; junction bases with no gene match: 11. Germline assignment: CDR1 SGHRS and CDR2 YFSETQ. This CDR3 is CASSGPWTGGAHYGYTF. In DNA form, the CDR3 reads TGCGCCAGCAGCGGCCCTTGGACAGGGGGCGCGCACTATGGCTACACCTTC. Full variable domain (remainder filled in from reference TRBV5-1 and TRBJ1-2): KAGVTQTPRYLIKTRGQQVTLSCSPISGHRSVSWYQQTPGQGLQFLFEYFSETQRNKGNFPGRFSGRQFSNSRSEMNVSTLELGDSALYLCASSGPWTGGAHYGYTFGSGTRLTVV.

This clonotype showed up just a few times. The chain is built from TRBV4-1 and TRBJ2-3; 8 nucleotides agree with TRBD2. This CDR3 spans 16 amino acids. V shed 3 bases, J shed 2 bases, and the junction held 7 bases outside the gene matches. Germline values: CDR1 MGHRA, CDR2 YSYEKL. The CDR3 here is CASSQVGGAFTDTQYF. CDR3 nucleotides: TGCGCCAGCAGCCAGGTCGGGGGGGCCTTCACAGATACGCAGTATTTT.

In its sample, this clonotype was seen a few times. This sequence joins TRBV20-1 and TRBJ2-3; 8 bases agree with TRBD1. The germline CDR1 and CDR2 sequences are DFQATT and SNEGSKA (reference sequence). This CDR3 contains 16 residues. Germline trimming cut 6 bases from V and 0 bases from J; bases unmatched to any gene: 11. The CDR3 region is CSATTYRGYSTDTQYF. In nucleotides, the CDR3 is TGCAGTGCAACCACCTACAGGGGGTATAGCACAGATACGCAGTATTTT.

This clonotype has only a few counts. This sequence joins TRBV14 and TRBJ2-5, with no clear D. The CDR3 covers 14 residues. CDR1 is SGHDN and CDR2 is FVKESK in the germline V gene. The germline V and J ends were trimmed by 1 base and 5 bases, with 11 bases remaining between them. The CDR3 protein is CASSQGGFRETQYF. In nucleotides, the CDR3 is TGTGCCAGCAGCCAAGGCGGTTTCCGCGAGACCCAGTACTTC.